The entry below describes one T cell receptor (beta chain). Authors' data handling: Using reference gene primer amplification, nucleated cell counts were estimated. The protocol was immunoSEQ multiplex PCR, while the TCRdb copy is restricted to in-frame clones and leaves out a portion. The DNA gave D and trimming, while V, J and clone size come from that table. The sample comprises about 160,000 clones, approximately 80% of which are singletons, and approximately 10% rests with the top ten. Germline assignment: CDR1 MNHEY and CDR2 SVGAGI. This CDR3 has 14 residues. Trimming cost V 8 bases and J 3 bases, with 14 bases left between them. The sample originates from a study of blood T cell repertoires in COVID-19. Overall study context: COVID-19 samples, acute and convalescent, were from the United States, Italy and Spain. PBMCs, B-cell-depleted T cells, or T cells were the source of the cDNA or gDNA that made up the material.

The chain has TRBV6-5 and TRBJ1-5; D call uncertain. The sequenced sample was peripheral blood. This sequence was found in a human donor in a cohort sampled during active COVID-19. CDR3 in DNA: TGTGCCAGCTTCCAAACGGGTAACAATCAGCCCCAGCATTTT. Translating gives CASFQTGNNQPQHF.